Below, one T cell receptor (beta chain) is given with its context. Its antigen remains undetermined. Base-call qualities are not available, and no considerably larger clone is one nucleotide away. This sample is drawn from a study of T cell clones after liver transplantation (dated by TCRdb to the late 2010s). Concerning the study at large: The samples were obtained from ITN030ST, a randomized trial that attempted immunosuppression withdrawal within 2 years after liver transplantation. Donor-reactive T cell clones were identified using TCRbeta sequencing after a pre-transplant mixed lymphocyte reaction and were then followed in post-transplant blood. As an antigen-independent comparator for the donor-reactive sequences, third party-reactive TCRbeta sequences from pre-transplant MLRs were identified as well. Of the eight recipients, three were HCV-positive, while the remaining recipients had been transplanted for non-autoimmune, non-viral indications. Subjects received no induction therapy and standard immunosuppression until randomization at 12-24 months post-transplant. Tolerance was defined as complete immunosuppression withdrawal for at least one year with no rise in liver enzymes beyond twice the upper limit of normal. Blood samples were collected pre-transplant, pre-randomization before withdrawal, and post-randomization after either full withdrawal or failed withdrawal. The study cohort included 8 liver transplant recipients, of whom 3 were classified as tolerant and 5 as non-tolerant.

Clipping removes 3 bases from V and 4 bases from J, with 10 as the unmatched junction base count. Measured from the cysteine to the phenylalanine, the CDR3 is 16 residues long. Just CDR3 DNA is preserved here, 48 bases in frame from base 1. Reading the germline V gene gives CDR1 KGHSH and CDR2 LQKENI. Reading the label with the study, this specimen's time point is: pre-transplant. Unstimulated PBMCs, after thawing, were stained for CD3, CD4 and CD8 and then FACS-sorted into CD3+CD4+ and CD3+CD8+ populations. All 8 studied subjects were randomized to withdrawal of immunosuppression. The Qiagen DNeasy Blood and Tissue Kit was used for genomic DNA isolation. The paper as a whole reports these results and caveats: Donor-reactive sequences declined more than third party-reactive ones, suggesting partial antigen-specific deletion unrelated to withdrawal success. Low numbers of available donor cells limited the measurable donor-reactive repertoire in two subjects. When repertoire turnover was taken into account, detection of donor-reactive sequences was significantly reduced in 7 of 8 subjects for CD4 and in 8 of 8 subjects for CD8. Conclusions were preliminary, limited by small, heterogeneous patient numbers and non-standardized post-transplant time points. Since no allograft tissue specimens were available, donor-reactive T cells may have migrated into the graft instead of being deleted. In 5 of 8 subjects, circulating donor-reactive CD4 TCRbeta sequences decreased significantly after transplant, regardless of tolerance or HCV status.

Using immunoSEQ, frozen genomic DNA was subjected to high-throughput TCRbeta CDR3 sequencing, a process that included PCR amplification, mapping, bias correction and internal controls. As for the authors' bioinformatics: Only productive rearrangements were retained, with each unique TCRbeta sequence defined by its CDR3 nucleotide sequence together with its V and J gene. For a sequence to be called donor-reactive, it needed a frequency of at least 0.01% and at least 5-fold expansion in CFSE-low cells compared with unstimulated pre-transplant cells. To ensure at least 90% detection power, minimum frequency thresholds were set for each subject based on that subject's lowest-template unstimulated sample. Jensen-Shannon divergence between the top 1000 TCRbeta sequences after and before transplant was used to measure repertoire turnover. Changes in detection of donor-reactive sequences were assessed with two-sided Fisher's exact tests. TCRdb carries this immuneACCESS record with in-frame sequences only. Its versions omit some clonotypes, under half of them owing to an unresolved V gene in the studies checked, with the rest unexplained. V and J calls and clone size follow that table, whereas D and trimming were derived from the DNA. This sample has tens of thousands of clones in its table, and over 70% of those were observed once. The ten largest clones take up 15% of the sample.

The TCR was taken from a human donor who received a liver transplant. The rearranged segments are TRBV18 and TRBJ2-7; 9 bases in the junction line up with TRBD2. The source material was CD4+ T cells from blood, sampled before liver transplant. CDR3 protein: CASSPPGRGGRYEQYF. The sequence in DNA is TGTGCCAGCTCACCCCCGGGGCGGGGGGGTAGGTACGAGCAGTACTTC. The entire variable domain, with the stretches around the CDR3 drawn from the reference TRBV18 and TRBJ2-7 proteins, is NAGVMQNPRHLVRRRGQEARLRCSPMKGHSHVYWYRQLPEEGLKFMVYLQKENIIDESGMPKERFSAEFPKEGPSILRIQQVVRGDSAAYFCASSPPGRGGRYEQYFGPGTRLTVT.